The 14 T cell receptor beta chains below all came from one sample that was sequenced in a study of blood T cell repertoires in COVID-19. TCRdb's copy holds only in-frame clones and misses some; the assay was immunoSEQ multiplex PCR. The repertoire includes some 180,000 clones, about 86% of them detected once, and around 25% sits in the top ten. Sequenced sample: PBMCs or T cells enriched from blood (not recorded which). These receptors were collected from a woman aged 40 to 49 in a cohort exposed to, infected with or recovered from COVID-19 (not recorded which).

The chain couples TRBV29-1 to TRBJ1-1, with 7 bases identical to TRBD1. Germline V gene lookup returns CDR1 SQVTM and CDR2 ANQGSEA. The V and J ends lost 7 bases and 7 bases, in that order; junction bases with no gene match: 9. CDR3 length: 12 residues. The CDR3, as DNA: TGCAGCGCCCGGGACAGAAGTATTGAAGCTTTCTTT. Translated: CSARDRSIEAFF.

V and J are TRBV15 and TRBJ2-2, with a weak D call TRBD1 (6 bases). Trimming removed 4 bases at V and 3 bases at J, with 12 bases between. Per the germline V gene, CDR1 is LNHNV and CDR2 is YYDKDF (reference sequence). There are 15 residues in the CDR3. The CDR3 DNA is TGTGCCACCAGCAAAGACACAGGGTACACCGGGGAGCTGTTTTTT. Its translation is CATSKDTGYTGELFF.

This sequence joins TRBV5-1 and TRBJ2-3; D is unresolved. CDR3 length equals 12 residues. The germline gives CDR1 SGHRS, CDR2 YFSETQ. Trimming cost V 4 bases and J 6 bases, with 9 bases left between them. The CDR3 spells CASSITWDTQYF. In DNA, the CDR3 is TGCGCCAGCAGCATTACTTGGGATACGCAGTATTTT.

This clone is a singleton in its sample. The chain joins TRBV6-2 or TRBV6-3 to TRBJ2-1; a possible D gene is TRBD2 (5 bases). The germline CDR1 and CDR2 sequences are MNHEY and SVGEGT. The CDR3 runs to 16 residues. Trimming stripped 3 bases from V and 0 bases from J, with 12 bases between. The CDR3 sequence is CASSYMRELSYNEQFF. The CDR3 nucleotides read TGTGCCAGCAGTTATATGAGGGAACTCTCCTACAATGAGCAGTTCTTC.

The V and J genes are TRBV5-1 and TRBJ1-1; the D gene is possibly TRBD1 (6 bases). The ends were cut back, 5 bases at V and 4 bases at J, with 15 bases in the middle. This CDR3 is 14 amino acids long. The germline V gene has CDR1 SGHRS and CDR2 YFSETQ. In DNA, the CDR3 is TGCGCCAGCAGACCAACCGGACAGAGCACTGAAGCTTTCTTT. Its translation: CASRPTGQSTEAFF.

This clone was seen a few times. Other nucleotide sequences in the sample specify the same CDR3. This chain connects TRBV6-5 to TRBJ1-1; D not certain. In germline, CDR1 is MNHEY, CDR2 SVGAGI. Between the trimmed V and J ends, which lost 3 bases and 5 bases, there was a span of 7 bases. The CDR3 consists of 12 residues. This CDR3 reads CASSYGGTEAFF. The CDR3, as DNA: TGTGCCAGCAGTTATGGAGGAACTGAAGCTTTCTTT.

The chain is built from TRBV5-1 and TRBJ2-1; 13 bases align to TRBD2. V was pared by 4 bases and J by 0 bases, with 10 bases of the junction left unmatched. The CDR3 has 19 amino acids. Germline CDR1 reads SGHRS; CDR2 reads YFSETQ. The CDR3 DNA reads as TGCGCCAGCAGCCTTGGACTAGCGGGGGAAATTCGCTCCTACAATGAGCAGTTCTTC. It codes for CASSLGLAGEIRSYNEQFF.

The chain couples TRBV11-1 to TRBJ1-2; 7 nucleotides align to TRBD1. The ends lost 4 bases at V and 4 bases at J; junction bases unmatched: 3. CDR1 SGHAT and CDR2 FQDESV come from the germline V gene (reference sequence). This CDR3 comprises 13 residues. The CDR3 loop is CASSYQGGYGYTF. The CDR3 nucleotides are TGTGCCAGCAGCTACCAGGGGGGCTATGGCTACACCTTC. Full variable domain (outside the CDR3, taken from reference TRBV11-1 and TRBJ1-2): EAEVAQSPRYKITEKSQAVAFWCDPISGHATLYWYRQILGQGPELLVQFQDESVVDDSQLPKDRFSAERLKGVDSTLKIQPAELGDSAMYLCASSYQGGYGYTFGSGTRLTVV.

CDR3 DNA sequence: TGTGCCAGCATTCCTGCTGGGAGGGACGCTTTCTTT. It is translated as CASIPAGRDAFF. The chain combines TRBV28 with TRBJ1-1, with a weak D call TRBD1 (5 bases). Looked up from germline, CDR1 is MDHEN and CDR2 is SYDVKM. This CDR3 contains 12 residues. The V end was cut by 7 bases, the J end by 11 bases, with 17 bases between. The full variable domain, rest sourced from reference TRBV28 and TRBJ1-1, is DVKVTQSSRYLVKRTGEKVFLECVQDMDHENMFWYRQDPGLGLRLIYFSYDVKMKEKGDIPEGYSVSREKKERFSLILESASTNQTSMYLCASIPAGRDAFFGQGTRLTVV.

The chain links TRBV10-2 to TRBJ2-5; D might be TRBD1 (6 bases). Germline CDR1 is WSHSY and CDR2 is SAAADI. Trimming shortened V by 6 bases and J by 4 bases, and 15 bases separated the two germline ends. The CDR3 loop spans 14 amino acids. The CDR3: CASRAGQGIETQYF. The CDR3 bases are TGCGCCAGCAGGGCAGGGCAGGGGATAGAGACCCAGTACTTC.

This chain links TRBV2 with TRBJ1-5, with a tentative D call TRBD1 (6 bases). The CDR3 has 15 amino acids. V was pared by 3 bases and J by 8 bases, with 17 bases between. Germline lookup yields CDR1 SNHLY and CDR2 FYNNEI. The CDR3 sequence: CASSESRGEVEPQHF. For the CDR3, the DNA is TGTGCCAGCAGTGAGAGCAGGGGTGAGGTAGAGCCCCAGCATTTT.

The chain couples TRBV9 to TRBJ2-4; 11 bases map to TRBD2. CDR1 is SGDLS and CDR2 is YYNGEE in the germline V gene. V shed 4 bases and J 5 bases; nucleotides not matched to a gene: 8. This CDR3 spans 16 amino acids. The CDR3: CASSFLAGGRENIQYF. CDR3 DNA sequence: TGTGCCAGCAGCTTTCTAGCGGGAGGACGGGAAAACATTCAGTACTTC.

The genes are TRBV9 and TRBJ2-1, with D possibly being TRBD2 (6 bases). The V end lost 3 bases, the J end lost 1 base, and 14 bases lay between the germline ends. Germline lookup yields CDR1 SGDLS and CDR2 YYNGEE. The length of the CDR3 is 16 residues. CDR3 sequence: CASSGATRRSYNEQFF. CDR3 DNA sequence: TGTGCCAGCAGCGGCGCGACTAGAAGGTCCTACAATGAGCAGTTCTTC.

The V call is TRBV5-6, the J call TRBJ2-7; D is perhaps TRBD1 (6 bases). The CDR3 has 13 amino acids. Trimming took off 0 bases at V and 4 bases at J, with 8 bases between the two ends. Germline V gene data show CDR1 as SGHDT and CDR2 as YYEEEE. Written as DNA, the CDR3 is TGTGCCAGCAGCTTGGGACAGGTATACGAGCAGTACTTC. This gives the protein CASSLGQVYEQYF.